This record looks at one TCR beta chain sequence and its context. The record originates from a study of Graves' ophthalmopathy and Graves' hyperthyroidism. The authors amplified TCR beta CDR3 regions, and they did so from RNA transcripts for repertoire sequencing. The library came from an HTBI-primed first-round RT-PCR and a second-round multiplex PCR. TCRdb passed the multiplex PCR reads through MiXCR, listing each CDR3 protein once. Of roughly 1.1 million distinct CDR3 sequences listed, less than 45% are singletons. The sample comprised peripheral blood or thyroid tissue (not recorded which). The receptor was derived from an adult man with Graves' hyperthyroidism.

CDR3 region: CASRIDRGTSYEQYF. CDR3 coding DNA: TGTGCCAGTAGGATCGACAGGGGGACCTCCTACGAGCAGTACTTC. The chain employs TRBV19 and TRBJ2-7; 9 nucleotides line up with TRBD1. The V gene end was trimmed by 6 bases and the J gene end by 0 bases; junction bases not matched to a gene: 6. Looked up from germline, CDR1 is LNHDA and CDR2 is SQIVND (reference sequence). The length of the CDR3 is 15 residues. Supplemented by reference TRBV19 and TRBJ2-7, the full variable domain reads DGGITQSPKYLFRKEGQNVTLSCEQNLNHDAMYWYRQDPGQGLRLIYYSQIVNDFQKGDIAEGYSVSREKKESFPLTVTSAQKNPTAFYLCASRIDRGTSYEQYFGPGTRLTVT.